Below, 23 T cell receptor beta chains from the same sample are listed, as sequenced in a study of a mutant IDH1 vaccine in newly diagnosed glioma. TCRdb's table, derived via immunoSEQ multiplex PCR, lists solely in-frame clones and lacks some. The table has 60,000 to 75,000 clones, approximately 80% seen once; the top ten hold 3.6%. No antigen has been identified for these receptors. The time point is: week 11, during vaccination. In every dose of vaccine, 300 ug of mutant IDH1 20-mer peptide was given alongside topical imiquimod. The sequencing here drew on PBMCs, taken from a glioma patient whose treatment included an IDH1 peptide vaccine. The source of these receptors is a man aged 25-45 years with glioma.

J is TRBJ1-1 and V is TRBV29-1, with a weak D call TRBD1 (5 bases). The CDR3 is 12 amino acids. Trimming stripped 3 bases from V and 7 bases from J, with 12 bases between. The germline gives CDR1 SQVTM, CDR2 ANQGSEA. The CDR3 DNA is TGCAGCGTTGACGGCGGGGGTTATGAAGCTTTCTTT. Its protein is CSVDGGGYEAFF.

The V call is TRBV21-1, the J call TRBJ2-1; the DNA was not compared with TRBD1, the D call given in the table. TRBV21-1 is a pseudogene locus. The CDR3 totals 13 residues. CDR3 protein: CASSNRRGNEQFF. CDR3 nucleotides: TGTGCCAGCAGCAATCGTAGGGGCAATGAGCAGTTCTTC.

The V gene is TRBV2, the J gene TRBJ2-3; D gene unclear. The CDR3 covers 14 residues. The germline CDR1 and CDR2 sequences are SNHLY and FYNNEI. V was clipped by 3 bases and J by 2 bases, with 9 bases between them. CDR3 region: CASSDQEFTDTQYF. CDR3 in DNA: TGTGCCAGCAGTGACCAGGAATTCACAGATACGCAGTATTTT.

The chain couples TRBV5-4 to TRBJ1-1, with 9 positions matching TRBD1. Germline V gene data show CDR1 as SGHNT and CDR2 as YYREEE (reference sequence). CDR3 length: 14 residues. The V and J ends lost 0 bases and 4 bases, in that order; junction bases with no gene match: 1. The chain's CDR3 is CASSLGQGGTEAFF. The CDR3 DNA is TGTGCCAGCAGCTTGGGACAGGGGGGCACTGAAGCTTTCTTT.

The V and J genes are TRBV4-2 and TRBJ2-1; 8 bases map to TRBD2. J was trimmed by 6 bases and V by 0 bases; bases with no gene match: 4. CDR3 length equals 15 residues. Looked up from germline, CDR1 is LGHNA and CDR2 is YNFKEQ. The CDR3 DNA follows: TGTGCCAGCAGCCAAGAACGGGGGGGCTTCAATGAGCAGTTCTTC. Translation gives CASSQERGGFNEQFF.

The chain couples TRBV4-1 to TRBJ2-3; no definite D call. V was cut by 1 base and J by 1 base, with 6 bases left in between. Per the germline V gene, CDR1 is MGHRA and CDR2 is YSYEKL. The CDR3 runs to 14 residues. The CDR3 here is CASSQVDGTDTQYF. The CDR3 region has the DNA TGCGCCAGCAGCCAAGTGGACGGCACAGATACGCAGTATTTT.

The chain employs TRBV7-8 and TRBJ2-1; 11 bases match TRBD2. CDR3 length equals 16 residues. Germline CDR1 SGHVS, CDR2 FQNEAQ. V lost 4 bases to trimming and J lost 0 bases; unmatched junction nucleotides: 2. DNA of the CDR3: TGTGCCAGCAGCTCTAGCGGGAGGAGCTCCTACAATGAGCAGTTCTTC. Translated: CASSSSGRSSYNEQFF.

This clone was observed a single time. This chain links TRBV5-6 with TRBJ1-2; D is possibly TRBD1 (5 bases). The CDR3 contains 17 residues. V dropped 6 bases and J dropped 4 bases, with 25 bases sitting between them. Germline V gene lookup returns CDR1 SGHDT and CDR2 YYEEEE. DNA of the CDR3: TGTGCCAGCACCCTGGGTGGGTTCCAGGGTCGATTCTATGGCTACACCTTC. The encoded protein is CASTLGGFQGRFYGYTF.

This chain uses TRBV5-1 with TRBJ2-1, with 8 positions matching TRBD1. The J segment lost 8 bases and the V segment lost 0 bases, leaving 4 bases of the junction unmatched. From germline, CDR1 is SGHRS and CDR2 YFSETQ. The CDR3 loop spans 14 amino acids. The chain's CDR3 is CASSLAQTGDEQFF. Written as DNA, the CDR3 is TGCGCCAGCAGCTTGGCACAGACAGGGGATGAGCAGTTCTTC. The full variable domain, its missing parts supplied by reference TRBV5-1 and TRBJ2-1, is KAGVTQTPRYLIKTRGQQVTLSCSPISGHRSVSWYQQTPGQGLQFLFEYFSETQRNKGNFPGRFSGRQFSNSRSEMNVSTLELGDSALYLCASSLAQTGDEQFFGPGTRLTVL.

There are a few counts of this clone. The chain carries TRBV6-6 and TRBJ1-5; no reliable D call. Germline assignment: CDR1 MNHNY and CDR2 SVGAGI (reference sequence). The ends were cut back, 2 bases at V and 0 bases at J, with 11 bases in the middle. The CDR3 covers 16 residues. CDR3 region: CASSYRSTVSNQPQHF. The CDR3 nucleotides are TGTGCCAGCAGTTACCGTTCGACCGTTAGCAATCAGCCCCAGCATTTT.

The chain joins TRBV5-4 to TRBJ2-7, with 16 bases aligning to TRBD2. Germline V CDR1 and CDR2: SGHNT, YYREEE (reference sequence). Trimming at V came to 4 bases and at J to 7 bases, leaving 8 bases not matched to a gene. CDR3 length: 16 amino acids. This CDR3 reads CASSSRGLAGGGEQYF. Written as DNA, the CDR3 is TGTGCCAGCAGCAGCCGGGGACTAGCGGGAGGGGGGGAGCAGTACTTC.

Only one count was recorded for this clone. V gene TRBV9 combines with J gene TRBJ1-6; 9 nucleotides line up with TRBD1. Germline assignment: CDR1 SGDLS and CDR2 YYNGEE. This CDR3 spans 15 amino acids. V shed 2 bases, J shed 7 bases, and the junction held 4 bases outside the gene matches. The CDR3, as DNA: TGTGCCAGCAGCGTTTCCGGGACAGGGAATTCACCCCTCCACTTT. Protein: CASSVSGTGNSPLHF.

This chain uses TRBV7-3 with TRBJ2-1; D unresolved. With 0 bases removed from V and 0 bases from J, the gap between germline ends came to 9 bases. The length of the CDR3 is 16 residues. Germline CDR1 reads SGHTA; CDR2 reads FQGTGA. The CDR3 here is CASSLTATRSYNEQFF. The CDR3 bases are TGTGCCAGCAGCTTAACGGCTACTCGCTCCTACAATGAGCAGTTCTTC.

V is TRBV28 and J is TRBJ2-3; 9 bases are shared with TRBD2. CDR3 length equals 16 residues. The germline CDR1 and CDR2 sequences are MDHEN and SYDVKM. J lost 2 bases, V lost 5 bases, and 8 bases had no gene match. As DNA, the CDR3 is TGTGCCAGCAGTGCTGCTAGCGGGGAAGTCACAGATACGCAGTATTTT. Translation gives CASSAASGEVTDTQYF.

The V gene is TRBV18, the J gene TRBJ2-5; TRBD1 matches at 7 bases. The CDR3 covers 17 residues. Germline V CDR1 and CDR2: KGHSH, LQKENI. V was pared by 6 bases and J by 0 bases, with 13 bases of the junction left unmatched. The CDR3 is CASSPVMRQGYQETQYF. The CDR3 region has the DNA TGTGCCAGCTCCCCGGTGATGAGACAGGGCTACCAAGAGACCCAGTACTTC.

This chain links TRBV2 with TRBJ2-5, with 8 bases that match TRBD2. The CDR3 is 15 amino acids. Looked up from germline, CDR1 is SNHLY and CDR2 is FYNNEI. J lost 5 bases, V lost 0 bases, and 5 bases had no gene match. Written as DNA, the CDR3 is TGTGCCAGCAGTGAAGCGCTTGGCGGGGGGGAGACCCAGTACTTC. It yields the protein CASSEALGGGETQYF. The whole variable domain, remainder taken from reference TRBV2 and TRBJ2-5, is EPEVTQTPSHQVTQMGQEVILRCVPISNHLYFYWYRQILGQKVEFLVSFYNNEISEKSEIFDDQFSVERPDGSNFTLKIRSTKLEDSAMYFCASSEALGGGETQYFGPGTRLLVL.

The chain recombines TRBV7-6 with TRBJ2-1, with a weak D call TRBD2 (6 bases). The CDR3 runs 14 residues. Trimming removed 1 base at V and 5 bases at J, with 9 bases between. Germline V gene sequence: CDR1 SGHVS, CDR2 FNYEAQ. The CDR3 sequence: CASSLVGSNNEQFF. In DNA, the CDR3 is TGTGCCAGCAGCTTAGTCGGGAGTAACAATGAGCAGTTCTTC. Using reference TRBV7-6 and TRBJ2-1 for the parts outside the CDR3, the full variable domain is GAGVSQSPRYKVTKRGQDVALRCDPISGHVSLYWYRQALGQGPEFLTYFNYEAQQDKSGLPNDRFSAERPEGSISTLTIQRTEQRDSAMYRCASSLVGSNNEQFFGPGTRLTVL.

The genes are TRBV5-6 and TRBJ1-1; the D gene is possibly TRBD1 (5 bases). Trimming cost V 4 bases and J 1 base, with 11 bases left between them. CDR1 is SGHDT, CDR2 YYEEEE, per germline. This CDR3 is built from 14 residues. CDR3 sequence (DNA): TGTGCCAGCAGCCCCGGACACGGGAACACTGAAGCTTTCTTT. This translates into CASSPGHGNTEAFF.

The CDR3 region has the DNA TGTGCCAGCAGGTCTACCGGGACAGGGGGTCAAAAACTGTTTTTT. Residues: CASRSTGTGGQKLFF. The rearrangement links TRBV6-5 to TRBJ1-4; the match to TRBD1 covers 11 bases. Looked up from germline, CDR1 is MNHEY and CDR2 is SVGAGI. The CDR3 extends over 15 amino acids. Trimming removed 6 bases from V and 9 bases from J; junction bases left unmatched: 9.

This clone was counted only a few times. The chain employs TRBV4-2 and TRBJ1-5, with 7 bases aligning to TRBD1. Trimming removed 2 bases from V and 6 bases from J; junction bases left unmatched: 4. CDR1 is LGHNA, CDR2 YNFKEQ, per germline. The CDR3 has 14 amino acids. CDR3 nucleotide sequence: TGTGCCAGCAGCCAACAAGACAGGGCTCAGCCCCAGCATTTT. Translating gives CASSQQDRAQPQHF.

This chain joins TRBV29-1 and TRBJ1-1; TRBD1 matches 8 bases. Germline CDR1 SQVTM, CDR2 ANQGSEA. This CDR3 comprises 15 residues. V was pared by 3 bases and J by 6 bases, with 12 bases of the junction left unmatched. The CDR3 DNA reads TGCAGCGTTGAGGGTCGGCAGGGGGCGCGCTCTGAAGCTTTCTTT. Amino acid sequence: CSVEGRQGARSEAFF.

The chain links TRBV9 to TRBJ2-1; tentative D call: TRBD2 (6 bases). CDR3 size: 11 residues. The germline CDR1 and CDR2 sequences are SGDLS and YYNGEE. The germline V and J ends were trimmed by 7 bases and 9 bases, with 11 bases remaining between them. CDR3 nucleotide sequence: TGTGCCAGCGGGGGGACCAGTGAGCAGTTCTTC. Amino acid sequence: CASGGTSEQFF.

This clone was seen once. This chain joins TRBV14 and TRBJ2-7; D might be TRBD1 (5 bases). The CDR3 sequence is 17 residues long. With 6 bases removed from V and 3 bases from J, the gap between germline ends came to 24 bases. The V gene's germline CDR1 is SGHDN and CDR2 FVKESK. CDR3 sequence (DNA): TGTGCCAGCAGTCCAGGACAACCCAAGGCTGGGATCTACGAGCAGTACTTC. This codes for CASSPGQPKAGIYEQYF.